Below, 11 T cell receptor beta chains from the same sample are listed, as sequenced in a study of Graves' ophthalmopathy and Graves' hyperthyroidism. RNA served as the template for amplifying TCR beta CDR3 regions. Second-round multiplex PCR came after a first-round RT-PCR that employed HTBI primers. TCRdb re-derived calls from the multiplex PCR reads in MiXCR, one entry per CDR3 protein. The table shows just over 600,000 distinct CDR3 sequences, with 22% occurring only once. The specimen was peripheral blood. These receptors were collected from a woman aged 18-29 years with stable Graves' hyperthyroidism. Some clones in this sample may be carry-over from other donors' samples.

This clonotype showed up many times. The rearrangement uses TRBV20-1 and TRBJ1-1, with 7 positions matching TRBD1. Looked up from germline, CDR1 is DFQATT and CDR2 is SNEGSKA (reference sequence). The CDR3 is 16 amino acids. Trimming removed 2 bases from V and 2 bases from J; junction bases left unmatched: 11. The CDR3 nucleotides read TGCAGTGCTAGAATAAGCCGAAGGGGGCAAAACACTGAAGCTTTCTTT. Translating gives CSARISRRGQNTEAFF.

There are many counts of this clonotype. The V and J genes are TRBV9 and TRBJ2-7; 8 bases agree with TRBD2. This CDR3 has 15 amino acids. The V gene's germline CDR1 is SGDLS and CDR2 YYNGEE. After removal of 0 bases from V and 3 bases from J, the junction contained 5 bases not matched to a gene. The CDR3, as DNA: TGTGCCAGCAGCGTAGACAATAGCGGGAACTACGAGCAGTACTTC. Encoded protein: CASSVDNSGNYEQYF.

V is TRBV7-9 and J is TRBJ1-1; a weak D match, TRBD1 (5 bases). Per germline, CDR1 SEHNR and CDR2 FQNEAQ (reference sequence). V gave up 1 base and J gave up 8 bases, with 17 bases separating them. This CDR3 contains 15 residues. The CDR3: CASSLESTRRGEAFF. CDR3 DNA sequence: TGTGCCAGCAGCTTAGAATCCACGAGAAGGGGAGAAGCTTTCTTT.

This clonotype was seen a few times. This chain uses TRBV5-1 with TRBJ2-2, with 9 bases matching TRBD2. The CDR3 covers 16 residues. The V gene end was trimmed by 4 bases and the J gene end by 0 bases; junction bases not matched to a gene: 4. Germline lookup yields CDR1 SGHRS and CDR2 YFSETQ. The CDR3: CASSVTSGSNTGELFF. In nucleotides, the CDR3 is TGCGCCAGCAGCGTGACTAGCGGCTCGAACACCGGGGAGCTGTTTTTT. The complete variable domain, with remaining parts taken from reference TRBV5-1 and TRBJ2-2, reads KAGVTQTPRYLIKTRGQQVTLSCSPISGHRSVSWYQQTPGQGLQFLFEYFSETQRNKGNFPGRFSGRQFSNSRSEMNVSTLELGDSALYLCASSVTSGSNTGELFFGEGSRLTVL.

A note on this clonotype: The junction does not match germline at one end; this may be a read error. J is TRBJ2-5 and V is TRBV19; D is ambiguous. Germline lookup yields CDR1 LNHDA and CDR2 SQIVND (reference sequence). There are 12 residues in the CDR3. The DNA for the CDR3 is TGTACCAGTAGTCAGATCCGAGAGACCCAGTACTTC. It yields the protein CTSSQIRETQYF.

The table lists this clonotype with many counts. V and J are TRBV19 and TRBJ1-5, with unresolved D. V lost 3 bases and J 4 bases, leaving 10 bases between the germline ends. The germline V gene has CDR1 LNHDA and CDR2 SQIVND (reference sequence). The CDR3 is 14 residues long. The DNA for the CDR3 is TGTGCCAGTAGTATCTTCTTCGGGAATCAGCCCCAGCATTTT. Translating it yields CASSIFFGNQPQHF.

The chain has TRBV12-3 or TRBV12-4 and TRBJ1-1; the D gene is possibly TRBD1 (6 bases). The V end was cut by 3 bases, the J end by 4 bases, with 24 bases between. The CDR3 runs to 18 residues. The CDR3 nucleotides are TGTGCCAGCAGTTTGTTCGGGGGCTGGAGGAGGATGAGCACTGAAGCTTTCTTT. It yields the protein CASSLFGGWRRMSTEAFF.

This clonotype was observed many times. The chain's CDR3 is CASSPRTHTGELFF. The CDR3 DNA sequence: TGTGCCAGCAGCCCTCGGACCCACACCGGGGAGCTGTTTTTT. This sequence joins TRBV7-2 and TRBJ2-2, with no clear D. Per germline, CDR1 SGHTA and CDR2 FQGNSA. Trimming cost V 5 bases and J 3 bases, with 10 bases left between them. This CDR3 has 14 residues.

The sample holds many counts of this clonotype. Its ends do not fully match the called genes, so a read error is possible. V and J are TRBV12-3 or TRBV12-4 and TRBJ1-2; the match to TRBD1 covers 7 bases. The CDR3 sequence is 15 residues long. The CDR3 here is CARSPGGGGVKGYTF. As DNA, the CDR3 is TGTGCCCGCAGTCCCGGCGGAGGGGGCGTAAAGGGCTACACCTTC.

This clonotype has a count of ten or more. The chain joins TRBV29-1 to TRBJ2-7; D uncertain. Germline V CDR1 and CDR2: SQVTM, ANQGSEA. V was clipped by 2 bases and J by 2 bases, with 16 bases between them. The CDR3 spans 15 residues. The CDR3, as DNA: TGCAGCGTTGAACCAGCTGGTCCTGGGGCCTACGAGCAGTACTTC. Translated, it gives CSVEPAGPGAYEQYF.

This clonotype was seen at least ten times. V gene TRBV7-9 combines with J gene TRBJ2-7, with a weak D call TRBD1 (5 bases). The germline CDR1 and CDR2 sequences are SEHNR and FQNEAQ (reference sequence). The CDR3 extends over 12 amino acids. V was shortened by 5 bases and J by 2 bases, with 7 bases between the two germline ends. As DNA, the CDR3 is TGTGCCAGCAGCGACAGTGCCTACGAGCAGTACTTC. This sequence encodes CASSDSAYEQYF.